This T cell receptor (beta chain) was profiled in a study of glioma-infiltrating T cells. Regarding the study as a whole: Gliomas, especially low-grade, showed above-expected tissue-blood divergence; non-neoplastic patients showed below. Tissue and blood shared very few CDR3 sequences.

TCR alpha and beta CDR3 regions were amplified from RNA using iRepertoire nested multiplex PCR. Tissue mRNA or PBMC total RNA, roughly 100-400 ng, went into one-step reverse transcription and amplification. MiXCR, applied by TCRdb to the multiplex PCR reads, yields one record per CDR3 protein. This sample has 170,000 or so distinct CDR3 sequences, with roughly two fifths found just once. To note about this clonotype: Its specificity is unknown.

V lost 4 bases and J 8 bases, leaving 15 bases between the germline ends. This CDR3 spans 14 amino acids. The V gene's germline CDR1 is MDHEN and CDR2 SYDVKM. This clonotype was sampled from a human donor with low-grade glioma or glioblastoma, undergoing nonglioma brain surgery, or in good health (not recorded which). This chain links TRBV28 with TRBJ1-5, with D uncertain. Sample: glioma tissue, nonneoplastic brain tissue, or PBMCs (not recorded which). CDR3 loop: CASSSTLFNKPQHF. CDR3 nucleotides: TGTGCCAGCAGTTCAACCCTCTTTAATAAGCCCCAGCATTTT. The full variable domain, in which reference TRBV28 and TRBJ1-5 provide the parts outside the CDR3, is DVKVTQSSRYLVKRTGEKVFLECVQDMDHENMFWYRQDPGLGLRLIYFSYDVKMKEKGDIPEGYSVSREKKERFSLILESASTNQTSMYLCASSSTLFNKPQHFGDGTRLSIL.